The rows below give T cell receptor beta chains drawn from one sample of a study of T cell repertoires in aging, cancer and after chemotherapy. MiXCR was run by TCRdb on the multiplex PCR reads, yielding one entry per CDR3 protein. The sample consists of some 4,300 distinct CDR3 sequences, 20% to 30% of them appearing once. Sequenced input: blood. The receptors come from a human donor with a solid tumor. Each CDR3 is given with its conserved first and last residue. Fields, in order: clone size, V gene, J gene, D gene, CDR3 DNA, CDR3 protein. The D gene is left open where the match is weak. Size is omitted from some rows. Given values are once, few, many or a class for expanded clones.

-,TRBV7-2,TRBJ2-3,-,TGTGCCAGCAGGACCGGGACCTACACAGATACGCAGTATTTT,CASRTGTYTDTQYF
medium-sized,TRBV5-6,TRBJ2-5,-,TGTGCCAGCAGCTTGCAGGACACAGCCCTCGCGGCCCAGTACTTC,CASSLQDTALAAQYF
large,TRBV29-1,TRBJ2-2,-,TGCAGCGTCGCCGTACAGGGGGGGACCGGGGAGCTGTTTTTT,CSVAVQGGTGELFF
medium-sized,TRBV12-3/TRBV12-4,TRBJ1-2,-,TGTGCCAGCAGTTCCGATAACATCTATGGCTACACCTTC,CASSSDNIYGYTF
-,TRBV27,TRBJ2-6,-,TGTGCCAGCAGTTTATCCCGGACAGGGGCCAACGTCCTGACTTTC,CASSLSRTGANVLTF
-,TRBV5-1,TRBJ2-7,-,TGCGCCAGCAGCCCGCTGACGACCTCCTACGAGCAGTACTTC,CASSPLTTSYEQYF
medium-sized,TRBV19,TRBJ1-2,TRBD1,TGTGCCAGTAGCCTCGGACAGGCTCTTTTCCATGGCTACACCTTC,CASSLGQALFHGYTF
few,TRBV6-1,TRBJ1-3,-,TGTGCCAGCAGTGAATTTAGGTCTTGCGGAAACACCATATATTTT,CASSEFRSCGNTIYF
-,TRBV7-6,TRBJ2-1,TRBD2,TGTGCCAGCAGCTTAGCGGGAGGGCTTCCCTACAATGAGCAGTTCTTC,CASSLAGGLPYNEQFF
-,TRBV6-2/TRBV6-3,TRBJ1-5,TRBD1,TGTGCCAGCAGTTACTTTGACCGGGACAGGTCGCACAGCAATCAGCCCCAGCATTTT,CASSYFDRDRSHSNQPQHF
few,TRBV4-2,TRBJ2-1,TRBD2,TGTGCCAGCAGCCAAACGCGGGAGGGGGACGAGCAGTTCTTC,CASSQTREGDEQFF
medium-sized,TRBV6-2/TRBV6-3,TRBJ2-1,TRBD1,TGTGCCAGCAGTGACAGGGCACACAATGAGCAGTTCTTC,CASSDRAHNEQFF
medium-sized,TRBV11-2,TRBJ1-2,-,TGTGCCAGCAGCCTCGGGTCAGATTATGGCTACACCTTC,CASSLGSDYGYTF
medium-sized,TRBV6-1,TRBJ1-5,-,TGTGCCAGCAGTGGACTACAGGGATTTGAACCCCAGCATTTT,CASSGLQGFEPQHF
medium-sized,TRBV19,TRBJ2-7,-,TGTGCCAGTAGCAGCGACGGAGGGTACGAGCAGTACTTC,CASSSDGGYEQYF
medium-sized,TRBV12-3/TRBV12-4,TRBJ2-1,-,TGTGCCAGCAGGTTCGCGTCCTCCTACAATGAGCAGTTCTTC,CASRFASSYNEQFF
few,TRBV14,TRBJ2-5,-,TGTGCCAGCAGCCAAACTTTACGACGTTTTGTTGGGGAGACCCAGTACTTC,CASSQTLRRFVGETQYF
medium-sized,TRBV5-4,TRBJ2-7,TRBD2,TGTGCCAGCAGCCAATGGGTTAGCGGGAGCCCCTACGAGCAGTACTTC,CASSQWVSGSPYEQYF
medium-sized,TRBV6-5,TRBJ1-3,-,TGTGCCAGCAGTCCGGCAAGGCTGGTAAACACCATATATTTT,CASSPARLVNTIYF
medium-sized,TRBV30,TRBJ2-2,TRBD2,TGTGCCTGTCCACTAGCGGGGGGGAACACCGGGGAGCTGTTTTTT,CACPLAGGNTGELFF
-,TRBV11-1,TRBJ1-1,-,TGTGCCAGCAGCCCCCCGAACCTGTCAGCTTTCTTT,CASSPPNLSAFF
large,TRBV29-1,TRBJ2-1,TRBD2,TGCAGCGCCAAGACGGGGACTAGCTCCTTGAGCTCCTACAATGAGCAGTTCTTC,CSAKTGTSSLSSYNEQFF
-,TRBV6-1,TRBJ1-2,-,TGTGCCAGCAACGGACGGTCCGATGCGGACTATGGCTACACCTTC,CASNGRSDADYGYTF
-,TRBV5-1,TRBJ1-1,-,TGCGCCAGCAGGGTACACACCTCTGAAGCTTTCTTT,CASRVHTSEAFF
few,TRBV14,TRBJ2-1,-,TGTGCCAGCAGCCAACAGGGGTTCCCTGAGCAGTTCTTC,CASSQQGFPEQFF
-,TRBV20-1,TRBJ2-1,TRBD2,TGCAGTGCTCCCGGGACTAGCGGGAGATACAATGAGCAGTTCTTC,CSAPGTSGRYNEQFF
-,TRBV7-9,TRBJ2-1,TRBD2,TGTGCCGGGTCGGGACTAGCGGGAGGTTCCTACAATGAGCAGTTCTTC,CAGSGLAGGSYNEQFF
-,TRBV5-1,TRBJ1-4,-,TGCGCCAGCAGCCCTGGAGGCACGGGAACTAATGAAAAACTGTTTTTT,CASSPGGTGTNEKLFF
medium-sized,TRBV29-1,TRBJ2-7,-,TGCAGCGTTAAAGATCTACGTGGCTACGAGCAGTACTTC,CSVKDLRGYEQYF
-,TRBV19,TRBJ2-1,TRBD2,TGTGCCAGCCCGAATTCGGGACTAGCCAACCCGAGCTCCTACAATGAGCAGTTCTTC,CASPNSGLANPSSYNEQFF
-,TRBV12-3/TRBV12-4,TRBJ2-7,-,TGTGCCAGCAGTTTAGCGGGCGGACGCGAGCAGTACTTC,CASSLAGGREQYF
-,TRBV29-1,TRBJ2-1,-,TGCAGCGTAGTCGGGGACGCTGGGAACGGGTGGGAGGCCCTGTACTTC,CSVVGDAGNGWEALYF
medium-sized,TRBV15,TRBJ1-5,TRBD1,TGTGCCACCAGCAACCTCGACAGGGAAAGCAATCAGCCCCAGCATTTT,CATSNLDRESNQPQHF
-,TRBV7-2,TRBJ2-1,TRBD2,TGTGCCAGCAGACAGACTAGCGGGAGCTATGAGCAGTTCTTC,CASRQTSGSYEQFF
medium-sized,TRBV6-1,TRBJ2-3,-,TGTGCCAGCAGTAAAGTTCCCCGAGGCACAGATACGCAGTATTTT,CASSKVPRGTDTQYF
-,TRBV29-1,TRBJ2-3,-,TGCAGCGTTACCCCTGAAGGGGAGACAGATTCGCAGTATTTT,CSVTPEGETDSQYF
-,TRBV2,TRBJ1-6,-,TGTGCCAGCCGCGAAGACGGATATAATTCACCCCTCCACTTT,CASREDGYNSPLHF
medium-sized,TRBV29-1,TRBJ1-1,-,TGCAGCGTTGGACAGACAAAGAACACTGAAGCTTTCTTT,CSVGQTKNTEAFF
few,TRBV14,TRBJ2-5,-,TGTGCCAGCAGCCAAGGGTTGGGGACCCAGTACTTC,CASSQGLGTQYF
large,TRBV29-1,TRBJ1-4,TRBD1,TGCAGCGTTCAGGGGGTGGATGAAAAACTGTTTTTT,CSVQGVDEKLFF
-,TRBV5-1,TRBJ1-6,TRBD1,TGCGCCAGCAGCGCCGACAGGGCAAATTCACCCCTCCACTTT,CASSADRANSPLHF
medium-sized,TRBV10-3,TRBJ2-1,-,TGTGCCACCACTGCGGCGAGCTCCTACAATGAGCAGTTCTTC,CATTAASSYNEQFF
-,TRBV7-6,TRBJ2-5,-,TGTGCCAGCAGCTTTGATAACCAAGAGACCCAGTACTTC,CASSFDNQETQYF
few,TRBV5-1,TRBJ2-2,-,TGCGCCAGCAGCCCTAGGAACACCGGGGAGCTGTTTTTT,CASSPRNTGELFF
medium-sized,TRBV5-4,TRBJ2-1,TRBD2,TGTGCCAGCAGCTTGCATAGCGGGTTGATCGACAGTGAGCAGTTCTTC,CASSLHSGLIDSEQFF
few,TRBV6-4,TRBJ2-5,TRBD2,TGTGCCAGCAGTGACTTAGCGGGAGGAGAGACCCAGTACTTC,CASSDLAGGETQYF
once,TRBV6-1,TRBJ2-2,TRBD2,TGTGCCAGCAATCTGGGGACTAGCGGGAGGAGTAACACCGGGGAGCTGTTTTTT,CASNLGTSGRSNTGELFF
medium-sized,TRBV30,TRBJ1-1,TRBD1,TGTGCCTGGGTAGGACAGGGGGCGATCGCTGAAGCTTTCTTT,CAWVGQGAIAEAFF
medium-sized,TRBV18,TRBJ2-5,-,TGTGCCAGCTCACCGTTACAAGGGGAGACCCAGTACTTC,CASSPLQGETQYF
few,TRBV5-1,TRBJ2-3,-,TGCGCCAGCAGCCTAACAGGTGCTAGCACAGATACGCAGTATTTT,CASSLTGASTDTQYF